The count of the clone carrying this T cell receptor (beta chain) is one. Its matching antigen is unknown. The sample belongs to a study of T cell responses to AZD1222 COVID-19 vaccine. Study outcomes and limitations: Donors were mostly white British, more females; clonal diversity possibly underestimated. Sampling captured repertoires only after the peak T cell response. Dominant at 160-218 and 743-854, vaccine-associated CD4 TCRs also spanned spike.

The CDR3 has 13 residues. CDR1 is SNHLY, CDR2 FYNNEI, per germline. Trimming left V 3 bases short and J 8 bases short, with 13 bases between. Measured with immunoSEQ multiplex PCR; TCRdb has only the in-frame clones, and not every one. The data hold more than 95,000 clones, with 88% observed a single time. The V call is TRBV2, the J call TRBJ1-2; TRBD1 is a possible D gene (5 bases). The sequencing used peripheral blood, collected on day 0 of AZD1222 vaccination. The clonotype was recovered from an adult in good health. The CDR3 DNA follows: TGTGCCAGCAGTGAGGTCCAGGGCGTAGGCTACACCTTC. Its protein is CASSEVQGVGYTF.